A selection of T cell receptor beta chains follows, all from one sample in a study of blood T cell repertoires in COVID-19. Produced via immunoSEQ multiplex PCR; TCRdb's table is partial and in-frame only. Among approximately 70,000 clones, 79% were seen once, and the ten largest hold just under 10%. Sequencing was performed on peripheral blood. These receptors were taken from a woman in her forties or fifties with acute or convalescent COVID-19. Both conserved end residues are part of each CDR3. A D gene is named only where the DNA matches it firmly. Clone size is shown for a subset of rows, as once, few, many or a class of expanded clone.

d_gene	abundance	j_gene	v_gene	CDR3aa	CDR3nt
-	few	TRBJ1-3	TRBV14	CASTPTGSGNTIYF	TGTGCCAGCACCCCTACAGGAAGTGGAAACACCATATATTTT
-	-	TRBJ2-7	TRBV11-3	CASSLGSGSNEQYF	TGTGCCAGCAGCTTAGGTTCCGGGAGCAACGAGCAGTACTTC
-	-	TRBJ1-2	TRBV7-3	CASSLGGGPNYGYTF	TGTGCCAGCAGCTTAGGAGGAGGTCCTAACTATGGCTACACCTTC
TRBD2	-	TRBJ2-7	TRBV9	CASSDPRTSGILYF	TGTGCCAGCAGCGATCCCCGGACTAGCGGGATTCTGTACTTC
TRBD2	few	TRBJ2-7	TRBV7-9	CASSPPGGNYEQYF	TGTGCCAGCAGCCCACCGGGGGGTAACTACGAGCAGTACTTC
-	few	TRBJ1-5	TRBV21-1	CATTQGQGKSKPQHF	TGTGCCACTACTCAGGGGCAGGGTAAGAGCAAGCCCCAGCATTTT
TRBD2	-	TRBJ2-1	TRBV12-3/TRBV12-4	CASSPPGLQPFF	TGTGCCAGCAGTCCTCCGGGACTACAGCCTTTCTTC
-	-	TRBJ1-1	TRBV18	CASSPIQRNTEAFF	TGTGCCAGCTCACCCATACAGAGAAACACTGAAGCTTTCTTT
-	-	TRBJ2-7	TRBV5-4	CASSLGVYEQYF	TGTGCCAGCAGCTTGGGAGTGTACGAGCAGTACTTC
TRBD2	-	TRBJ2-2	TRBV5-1	CASSPGGGGSVAGELFF	TGCGCCAGCAGCCCCGGGGGGGGAGGCAGCGTTGCCGGGGAGCTGTTTTTT
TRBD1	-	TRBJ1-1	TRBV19	CASSGQVAAVAFF	TGTGCCAGTAGCGGACAGGTTGCGGCTGTGGCTTTCTTT
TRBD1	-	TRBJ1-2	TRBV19	CASSQSDRGNGYTF	TGTGCCAGTAGCCAGAGCGACAGGGGTAATGGCTACACCTTC
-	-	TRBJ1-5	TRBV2	CASSGVTSNQPQHF	TGTGCCAGCAGCGGGGTAACTAGCAATCAGCCCCAGCATTTT
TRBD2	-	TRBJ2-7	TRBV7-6	CASSSMPGTSGGYEQYF	TGTGCCAGCAGCTCGATGCCCGGGACTAGCGGAGGGTACGAGCAGTACTTC
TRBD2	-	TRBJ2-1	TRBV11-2	CASSLSYGTTYNEQFF	TGTGCCAGCAGCTTATCGTACGGGACTACCTACAATGAGCAGTTCTTC
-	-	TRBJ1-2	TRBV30	CAWSRRAESGYTF	TGTGCCTGGAGTCGGCGGGCCGAATCGGGCTACACCTTC
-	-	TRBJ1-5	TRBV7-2	CASSLVSRGGYQPQHF	TGTGCCAGCAGCTTAGTTTCGCGCGGGGGGTATCAGCCCCAGCATTTT
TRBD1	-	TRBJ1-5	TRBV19	CASSPDRGPDQPQHF	TGTGCCAGTAGCCCTGACAGGGGGCCCGACCAGCCCCAGCATTTT
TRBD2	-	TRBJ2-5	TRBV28	CASRPYGLAGGLTQYF	TGTGCCAGCAGACCCTACGGACTAGCGGGAGGACTAACCCAGTACTTC
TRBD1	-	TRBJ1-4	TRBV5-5	CASSRQGINEKLFF	TGTGCCAGCAGCCGACAGGGAATAAATGAAAAACTGTTTTTT
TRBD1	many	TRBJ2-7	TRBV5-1	CASSPGQGAFPGLGAF	TGCGCCAGCAGCCCCGGACAGGGGGCTTTCCCCGGGCTGGGGGCGTTC
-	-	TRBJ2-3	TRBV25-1	CASSDVDTQYF	TGTGCCAGCAGTGACGTGGATACGCAGTATTTT
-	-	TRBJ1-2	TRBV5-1	CASSEGTSINYGYTF	TGCGCCAGCAGCGAGGGGACATCCATCAACTATGGCTACACCTTC
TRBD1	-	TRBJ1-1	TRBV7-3	CASSLQDRGLILNTEAFF	TGTGCCAGCAGCTTACAGGACAGGGGGCTTATCTTGAACACTGAAGCTTTCTTT
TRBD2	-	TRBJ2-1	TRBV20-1	CSASPGTRFYNEQFF	TGCAGTGCTAGTCCCGGGACTAGGTTCTACAATGAGCAGTTCTTC
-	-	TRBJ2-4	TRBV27	CASSLEGMSAKNIQYF	TGTGCCAGCAGTTTAGAGGGTATGTCCGCCAAAAACATTCAGTACTTC
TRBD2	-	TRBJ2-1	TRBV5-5	CASSLGRLGLAGGGNEQFF	TGTGCCAGCAGCTTGGGTCGTTTGGGACTAGCGGGGGGCGGCAATGAGCAGTTCTTC
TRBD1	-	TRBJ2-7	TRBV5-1	CASSLGTGLSYEQYF	TGCGCCAGCAGCTTAGGGACAGGGCTCTCCTACGAGCAGTACTTC
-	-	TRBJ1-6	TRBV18	CASSPANNSPLHF	TGTGCCAGCTCACCAGCTAATAATTCACCCCTCCACTTT
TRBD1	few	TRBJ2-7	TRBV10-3	CAISEATGGPYEQYF	TGTGCCATCAGTGAGGCGACAGGGGGGCCGTACGAGCAGTACTTC
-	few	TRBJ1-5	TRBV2	CASSGGGYQPQHF	TGTGCCAGCAGTGGAGGGGGATATCAGCCCCAGCATTTT
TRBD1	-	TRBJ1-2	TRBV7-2	CASSFTGTAGYTF	TGTGCCAGCAGCTTTACCGGGACAGCTGGCTACACCTTC
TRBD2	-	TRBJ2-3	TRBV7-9	CASSLAGGPTDTQYF	TGTGCCAGCAGTCTAGCGGGGGGGCCAACAGATACGCAGTATTTT